This TCR beta chain derives from a study of shared clonotypes between healthy human individuals (dated by TCRdb to 2018 to 2020). With regard to the full study: Two women and a few men aged 18 to 49 years were included in the cohort. Libraries were prepared and TCR repertoires were sequenced by different laboratories using diverse techniques, in order to increase sequencing depth and limit assay-specific biases. To estimate repertoire size and how much clonotypes are shared between individuals, the study performed deep sequencing of blood TCR repertoires from a handful of healthy adults. For each donor, CD4 naive and CD4 memory were each given three plates, CD8 naive was given two plates, and CD8 memory was given one plate. Each donor's leukapheresis produced roughly between roughly 0.85 and 10 billion PBMCs.

Healthy HIV-negative adults with no recently reported acute infections or vaccinations were included as donors. All donors were Caucasian adults living in Nashville, Tennessee, USA. CD4+ T cells were enriched through magnetic negative selection, after which naive cells were positively selected on CD45RA and the remaining negative fraction served as the memory subset. Blood was collected by leukapheresis, and PBMCs were isolated by Ficoll-Histopaque density gradient centrifugation and then cryopreserved in liquid nitrogen vapor phase. Purity and quantity of every magnetically sorted T cell population were checked by analytical flow cytometry. Each sorted fraction had its genomic DNA isolated and then quantified by UV absorbance on a Nanodrop 2000c. The research as a whole found: Naive subsets generally had larger estimated clonotype richness than memory subsets. Because the study included a small number of donors, the genetic and exposure-history diversity represented was limited. Sampling was restricted to blood, and TCR repertoires in tissue are likely to differ from TCR repertoires in blood. Even with the large sequencing depth, rarefaction of the sorted-subset datasets indicated that sequencing was incomplete. Pairwise subsampling led to the expectation that sequencing depth would affect the degree of clonotype sharing among donors. Clonotypes shared by all four sorted-subset donors showed higher generation probabilities than non-shared clonotypes. About 5% of naive CD4, 3.5% of naive CD8, approximately 2.2% of memory CD4, and 0.35% to 0.5% of memory CD8 clonotypes were shared across a few donors.

TCR CDR3 regions were amplified from genomic DNA by multiplex PCR using the deep immunoSEQ assay. Genomic DNA extracted from each cell subset was distributed evenly over all wells of several immunoSEQ 96-well plates, and each plate served as one replicate. For sorted subsets, about 0.2 ug genomic DNA, equal to some 28,000 T cell genomes, was loaded into each replicate PCR. Purified libraries were measured with a Qubit 3.0 fluorometer, size-checked on a Bioanalyzer 2100, and measured again with the KAPA Library Quantification kit. Every immunoSEQ 96-well plate was sequenced on a separate single-read 150-cycle Illumina NextSeq 550 flow cell. The paper's data handling went like this. The immunoSEQ output contained only junctional sequences without quality scores, so filtering could not match that applied to full-length reads. To assign V/J genes and CDR3, sequences were annotated using PyIR, a Python wrapper for IgBLAST v1.9, with IMGT germline references. Any read was removed if the V/J assignment was weak (E-value above 1e-6), the CDR3 was missing, or the read contained stop codons, out-of-frame junctions, or ambiguous translated residues. V3J clonotypes were defined as sequences sharing an identical inferred V gene, J gene, and CDR3 amino acid sequence. The percentage overlap between two repertoires was calculated by dividing the number of shared unique clonotypes by the size of the smaller repertoire. Richness of each repertoire was evaluated using RTK rarefaction, the Chao1 estimator, and Recon v2.1 estimates of unobserved clonotypes. Generation probabilities for all TCRbeta clonotypes obtained by the gDNA method from a few donors were computed using OLGA. TCRdb provides this immuneACCESS table in a form limited to in-frame rearrangements. Some clones are lacking; in checked studies, under half of them reflect an unresolved V gene, and why the rest are absent is not known. The DNA gave D and trimming, while V, J and clone size come from that table. The sample table lists fewer than 1.6 million clones, 98% of them with a count of one. The top ten clonotypes cover over 0.3% of the sample.

In the case of this clone: Its antigen target is currently unknown. Per-nucleotide qualities are absent, and no much larger clonotype sits a single base away.

V is shortened by 1 base, J by 5 bases, and the region joining them spans 9 bases. Counted from cysteine to phenylalanine, this CDR3 has 14 amino acids. The DNA shown is the 42-base CDR3, in frame from base 1. The source of this sequence is a young man in good health. Sequencing was done on a sample of naive CD4+ T cells sorted from blood. The cell subset or site label corresponds to: CD45RA+ positively selected. The chain is made from TRBV23-1 and TRBJ2-1; the D gene remains uncertain. TRBV23-1 is classed as an ORF, of uncertain function. The sequenced DNA: TGCGCCAGCAGTCAATGGTGTTTACACAATGAGCAGTTCTTC. It codes for CASSQWCLHNEQFF.